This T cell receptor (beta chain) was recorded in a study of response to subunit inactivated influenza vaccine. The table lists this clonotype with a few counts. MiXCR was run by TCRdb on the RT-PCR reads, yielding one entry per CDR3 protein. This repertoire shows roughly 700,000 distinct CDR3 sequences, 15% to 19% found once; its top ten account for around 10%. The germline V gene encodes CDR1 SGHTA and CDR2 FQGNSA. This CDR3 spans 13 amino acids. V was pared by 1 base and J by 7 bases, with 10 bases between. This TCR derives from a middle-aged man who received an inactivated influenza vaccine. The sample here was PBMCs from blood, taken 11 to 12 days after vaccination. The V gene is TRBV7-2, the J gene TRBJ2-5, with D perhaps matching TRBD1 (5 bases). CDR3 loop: CASSLGQFGTQYF. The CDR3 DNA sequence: TGTGCCAGCAGCTTAGGACAGTTTGGGACCCAGTACTTC.